These T cell receptor beta chains were read from a single sample in a study of CD8+ T cells in alopecia areata. The method was immunoSEQ multiplex PCR; TCRdb's version includes in-frame clones alone and lacks a portion of them. The sample contains hundreds of thousands of clones, over 45% of which appear only once. The input for sequencing was CD4+ T cells sorted from blood, taken at approximately week 51, from a patient treated with tofacitinib. Source of these receptors: a human donor with alopecia areata. The CDR3 runs from the conserved cysteine through the conserved F or W. The order of the fields is J gene, clone size, V gene, D gene, CDR3 DNA, CDR3 protein. D genes are given only for firm matches. Not all rows give a size; the values are once, few, many and, for expanded clones, a class.

j_gene: TRBJ1-3
abundance: .
v_gene: TRBV18
d_gene: TRBD1
CDR3nt: TGTGCCAGCTCACCAGCGCAGGGGGCTGGAAACACCATATATTTT
CDR3aa: CASSPAQGAGNTIYF

j_gene: TRBJ2-6
abundance: .
v_gene: TRBV25-1
d_gene: .
CDR3nt: TGTGCCAGCAGTGAATCGGGACATTTC
CDR3aa: CASSESGHF

j_gene: TRBJ2-7
abundance: many
v_gene: TRBV10-3
d_gene: TRBD1
CDR3nt: TGTGCCATCAGTGAGGACAGGGGGCGCTACGAGCAGTACTTC
CDR3aa: CAISEDRGRYEQYF

j_gene: TRBJ1-5
abundance: .
v_gene: TRBV29-1
d_gene: .
CDR3nt: TGCAGCGTCCAGTGGAGCAATCAGCCCCAGCATTTT
CDR3aa: CSVQWSNQPQHF

j_gene: TRBJ2-3
abundance: .
v_gene: TRBV2
d_gene: .
CDR3nt: TGTGCCAGCAGCGTTGTCCTCTTGGGGGCAGATACGCAGTATTTT
CDR3aa: CASSVVLLGADTQYF

j_gene: TRBJ1-3
abundance: few
v_gene: TRBV7-3
d_gene: .
CDR3nt: TGTGCCAGCAGTTCTCAACAGGGCCAATTCGGAAACACCATATATTTT
CDR3aa: CASSSQQGQFGNTIYF

j_gene: TRBJ2-3
abundance: .
v_gene: TRBV18
d_gene: TRBD1
CDR3nt: TGTGCCAGCTCACCACTGCCGGGACAGGGATACACAGATACGCAGTATTTT
CDR3aa: CASSPLPGQGYTDTQYF

j_gene: TRBJ2-1
abundance: .
v_gene: TRBV6-5
d_gene: TRBD2
CDR3nt: TGTGCCAGCAGTTGGGGACTAGCGACGTTACAATATGAGCAGTTCTTC
CDR3aa: CASSWGLATLQYEQFF

j_gene: TRBJ2-6
abundance: .
v_gene: TRBV2
d_gene: TRBD1
CDR3nt: TGTGCCAGCAGTCAGGGGGCCGGGGCCAACGTCCTGACTTTC
CDR3aa: CASSQGAGANVLTF

j_gene: TRBJ2-6
abundance: .
v_gene: TRBV19
d_gene: TRBD1
CDR3nt: TGTGCCAGTACCCGAGGACAGGGTTTCGCTGGGGCCAACGTCCTGACTTTC
CDR3aa: CASTRGQGFAGANVLTF

j_gene: TRBJ1-2
abundance: .
v_gene: TRBV27
d_gene: TRBD1
CDR3nt: TGTGCCAGCAGGTTGACAGGGGGTAGAGGCCTAGGTGGCTACACCTTC
CDR3aa: CASRLTGGRGLGGYTF

j_gene: TRBJ2-5
abundance: .
v_gene: TRBV7-3
d_gene: TRBD1
CDR3nt: TGTGCCAGCAGCGCAAGACCAAGGGGGCCCGAGACCCAGTACTTC
CDR3aa: CASSARPRGPETQYF

j_gene: TRBJ1-1
abundance: .
v_gene: TRBV4-2
d_gene: .
CDR3nt: TGTGCCAGCAGCCAAGTGTTGGGGGTCACTGAAGCTTTCTTT
CDR3aa: CASSQVLGVTEAFF

j_gene: TRBJ2-3
abundance: few
v_gene: TRBV5-4
d_gene: .
CDR3nt: TGTGCCAGCAGCTCAGGGGCAGATACGCAGTATTTT
CDR3aa: CASSSGADTQYF

j_gene: TRBJ2-3
abundance: .
v_gene: TRBV4-2
d_gene: .
CDR3nt: TGTGCCAGCAGCGGTCCTAGAGGGACAGATACGCAGTATTTT
CDR3aa: CASSGPRGTDTQYF

j_gene: TRBJ2-3
abundance: .
v_gene: TRBV7-2
d_gene: TRBD2
CDR3nt: TGTGCCACTCAGCGGGGGGATTCCGATACGCAGTATTTT
CDR3aa: CATQRGDSDTQYF

j_gene: TRBJ1-2
abundance: .
v_gene: TRBV30
d_gene: .
CDR3nt: TGTGCCTGGAGTGTACAGTCCTATGGCTACACCTTC
CDR3aa: CAWSVQSYGYTF

j_gene: TRBJ2-7
abundance: .
v_gene: TRBV2
d_gene: .
CDR3nt: TGTGCCAGCAGTGAACTTGGAGGGTTATCCTACGAGCAGTACTTC
CDR3aa: CASSELGGLSYEQYF

j_gene: TRBJ2-6
abundance: .
v_gene: TRBV13
d_gene: .
CDR3nt: TGTGCCAGCAGCTTAGGGGCCCCTCGGCAGGGCGGCGGGGCCAACGTCCTGACTTTC
CDR3aa: CASSLGAPRQGGGANVLTF

j_gene: TRBJ2-5
abundance: once
v_gene: TRBV5-1
d_gene: .
CDR3nt: TGCGCCAGCAGAGGAGGCAGTTCCATGAGACAAGAGACCCAGTACTTC
CDR3aa: CASRGGSSMRQETQYF

j_gene: TRBJ2-7
abundance: .
v_gene: TRBV7-2
d_gene: TRBD1
CDR3nt: TGTGCCAGCAGCTCCCAAACAGGGGGCGGCGAGCAGTACTTC
CDR3aa: CASSSQTGGGEQYF

j_gene: TRBJ2-7
abundance: .
v_gene: TRBV29-1
d_gene: .
CDR3nt: TGCAGCGTTACGGACGGTTCCTACGAGCAGTACTTC
CDR3aa: CSVTDGSYEQYF

j_gene: TRBJ2-5
abundance: many
v_gene: TRBV5-1
d_gene: .
CDR3nt: TGCGCCAGCAGCAGGGCACAAGAGACCCAGTACTTC
CDR3aa: CASSRAQETQYF